This T cell receptor beta chain was found in a study of beta chain features in type 1 diabetes. Whole-study context: Age, gender, cell numbers and subset yield matched between patients and controls. About 98,000,000 sorted cells were examined across all samples.

Expressed TCRB transcripts were sequenced because the entire RNA isolate underwent reverse transcription. This table comes from immunoSEQ multiplex PCR, and its TCRdb copy is limited to in-frame clones, with some not included. Here the sample spans roughly 180,000 clones, around 7.9% being singletons. Overall study results and limits: Moderate yet significant TCRB CDR3 shortening was seen in Type 1 diabetes patients in all four CD4+ subsets.

This clone has only a few counts. Its antigen is unknown. The V gene's germline CDR1 is SGHRS and CDR2 YFSETQ. The CDR3 loop spans 15 amino acids. The V end lost 4 bases, the J end lost 0 bases, and 14 bases lay between the germline ends. This TCR was sampled from a man younger than 35 with type 1 diabetes. The chain combines TRBV5-1 with TRBJ2-7, with D perhaps TRBD2 (5 bases). Sequenced input: central memory CD4+ T cells from blood. CDR3 region: CASSPHGEGSYEQYF. The CDR3 DNA reads TGCGCCAGCAGCCCACACGGGGAAGGCTCCTACGAGCAGTACTTC.